This TCR beta chain was sequenced during a study of post-analysis software for immune sequencing data. Study-wide findings and caveats: Strong co-clustering by F measure linked samples that shared a preparation batch. When patients were compared with controls, a handful of TRBV segments were more frequent, TRBV5-6, TRBV5-1 and TRBV20-1 among them.

Each TCR beta cDNA library carried unique molecular identifiers. TCRdb ran MiXCR on the PCR reads and lists one entry per CDR3 protein. The data contain about 820,000 distinct CDR3 sequences, about 50% of them singletons. This clonotype came up a few times. The antigen is undetermined. The ends were cut back, 5 bases at V and 4 bases at J, with 18 bases in the middle. From germline, CDR1 is DFQATT and CDR2 SNEGSKA (reference sequence). The CDR3 spans 15 residues. This clonotype was obtained from a girl between 5 and 17 years old with multiple sclerosis. The sample was blood. This chain joins TRBV20-1 and TRBJ2-1; no clear D gene. CDR3 region: CSAAPGAATYNEQFF. DNA for the CDR3: TGCAGTGCTGCCCCAGGAGCCGCTACTTACAATGAGCAGTTCTTC.